Presented here are 32 T cell receptor beta chains from one specimen sequenced in a study of beta chain features in type 1 diabetes. Isolated RNA was reverse transcribed in full, so expressed TCRB transcripts were sequenced. Repertoires were generated with immunoSEQ multiplex PCR, while TCRdb's copy carries only in-frame clones and drops some. The sample holds 810,000 or so clones, roughly 16% seen once. Input material: naive CD4+ T cells from blood. These receptors all come from a woman between 18 and 29 years old in good health.

In its sample, this clone was seen a few times. This chain joins TRBV27 and TRBJ2-7; possible D gene TRBD1, 5 bases. From germline, CDR1 is MNHEY and CDR2 SMNVEV (reference sequence). Deletions cut 4 bases from V and 3 bases from J, with 10 bases between. The CDR3 length is 13 residues. This CDR3 is CASSSGQDYEQYF. CDR3 DNA sequence: TGTGCCAGCAGTTCCGGACAAGACTACGAGCAGTACTTC.

The table lists this clone with a few counts. V is TRBV4-3 and J is TRBJ2-1, with D maybe TRBD2 (5 bases). The germline CDR1 and CDR2 sequences are LGHNA and YSLEER. V lost 2 bases, J lost 10 bases, and 12 bases lay in between. This CDR3 contains 13 residues. The CDR3 region has the DNA TGCGCCAGCAGCCAATTAGGACTTTTAGAGCAGTTCTTC. Protein: CASSQLGLLEQFF.

The sample holds a few counts of this clone. The chain recombines TRBV29-1 with TRBJ1-4; the D gene is possibly TRBD1 (5 bases). CDR3 size: 15 residues. Trimming removed 3 bases from V and 3 bases from J, with 14 bases in between. The germline V gene encodes CDR1 SQVTM and CDR2 ANQGSEA. The CDR3 bases are TGCAGCGTTGATTTGGGGGGACTGGCTAATGAAAAACTGTTTTTT. It specifies CSVDLGGLANEKLFF. Full variable domain (remainder filled in from reference TRBV29-1 and TRBJ1-4): SAVISQKPSRDICQRGTSLTIQCQVDSQVTMMFWYRQQPGQSLTLIATANQGSEATYESGFVIDKFPISRPNLTFSTLTVSNMSPEDSSIYLCSVDLGGLANEKLFFGSGTQLSVL.

In its sample, this clone was seen a few times. This chain joins TRBV7-2 and TRBJ2-5; perhaps TRBD2 as D (5 bases). Trimming cost V 5 bases and J 1 base, with 20 bases left between them. The CDR3 loop spans 17 amino acids. Germline V gene lookup returns CDR1 SGHTA and CDR2 FQGNSA. The CDR3 DNA reads TGTGCCAGCAGCCCCACTAGGACCTGGGCAACCCAAGAGACCCAGTACTTC. Its protein product is CASSPTRTWATQETQYF. The complete variable domain, with remaining parts taken from reference TRBV7-2 and TRBJ2-5, reads GAGVSQSPSNKVTEKGKDVELRCDPISGHTALYWYRQSLGQGLEFLIYFQGNSAPDKSGLPSDRFSAERTGGSVSTLTIQRTQQEDSAVYLCASSPTRTWATQETQYFGPGTRLLVL.

This chain connects TRBV9 to TRBJ2-3; D may be TRBD2 (5 bases). This CDR3 has 13 residues. V gave up 0 bases and J gave up 7 bases, with 9 bases separating them. Germline V gene data show CDR1 as SGDLS and CDR2 as YYNGEE. The CDR3 DNA sequence: TGTGCCAGCAGCGTAGGAGGAGGAAATACGCAGTATTTT. It specifies CASSVGGGNTQYF.

This clone has more than one count but fewer than ten. This chain joins TRBV7-2 and TRBJ2-2; D call uncertain. Deletions cut 4 bases from V and 5 bases from J, with 11 bases between. Germline-derived CDR1 and CDR2 are SGHTA and FQGNSA. The CDR3 has 14 amino acids. The CDR3 is CASSSQRMTGELFF. In DNA, the CDR3 is TGTGCCAGCAGCTCGCAGAGAATGACCGGGGAGCTGTTTTTT.

The V gene is TRBV11-1, the J gene TRBJ2-1, with 8 bases lining up with TRBD2. The CDR3 covers 15 residues. J was trimmed by 3 bases and V by 0 bases; bases with no gene match: 1. Germline-derived CDR1 and CDR2 are SGHAT and FQDESV (reference sequence). CDR3 sequence: CASSLAAGVYNEQFF. The CDR3 DNA reads as TGTGCCAGCAGCTTAGCAGCGGGAGTCTACAATGAGCAGTTCTTC.

The genes are TRBV28 and TRBJ2-7, with 8 bases that match TRBD2. CDR3 size: 14 residues. The germline CDR1 and CDR2 sequences are MDHEN and SYDVKM. V was clipped by 5 bases and J by 2 bases; unmatched bases: 5. The CDR3 bases are TGTGCCAGCAGTATTAGCGGGACAACCTACGAGCAGTACTTC. It translates to CASSISGTTYEQYF.

The chain has TRBV28 and TRBJ2-7, with TRBD1 identical over 10 bases. This CDR3 has 17 amino acids. Germline CDR1 reads MDHEN; CDR2 reads SYDVKM. Trimming removed 7 bases from V and 3 bases from J; junction bases left unmatched: 15. CDR3 protein: CASTWTGGTQENYEQYF. The CDR3 coding sequence is TGTGCCAGCACCTGGACAGGGGGAACTCAGGAGAACTACGAGCAGTACTTC.

This clone was counted only a few times. Other DNA sequences from this sample encode an identical CDR3 as well. The CDR3 DNA is TGTGCCAGCAGCTTCGACAGTTATGGCTACACCTTC. Protein: CASSFDSYGYTF. The chain joins TRBV7-9 to TRBJ1-2; possibly TRBD1 for D (5 bases). Germline V gene data show CDR1 as SEHNR and CDR2 as FQNEAQ (reference sequence). Trimming pared 3 bases from V and 5 bases from J, leaving 7 bases between. The CDR3 extends over 12 amino acids. The entire variable domain, with the rest obtained from reference TRBV7-9 and TRBJ1-2, is as follows: DTGVSQNPRHKITKRGQNVTFRCDPISEHNRLYWYRQTLGQGPEFLTYFQNEAQLEKSRLLSDRFSAERPKGSFSTLEIQRTEQGDSAMYLCASSFDSYGYTFGSGTRLTVV.

The chain couples TRBV18 to TRBJ2-5, with 8 bases aligning to TRBD1. This CDR3 region has 15 residues. Germline-derived CDR1 and CDR2 are KGHSH and LQKENI. V lost 1 base, J lost 2 bases, and 3 bases stayed unmatched. DNA of the CDR3: TGTGCCAGCTCACCACGAGGGACAGGACAAGAGACCCAGTACTTC. Translation: CASSPRGTGQETQYF. The full variable domain, with the rest looked up from reference TRBV18 and TRBJ2-5, is NAGVMQNPRHLVRRRGQEARLRCSPMKGHSHVYWYRQLPEEGLKFMVYLQKENIIDESGMPKERFSAEFPKEGPSILRIQQVVRGDSAAYFCASSPRGTGQETQYFGPGTRLLVL.

This clone was counted only a few times. The chain uses TRBV5-4 and TRBJ1-2; TRBD1 is a possible D gene (5 bases). Trimming left V 5 bases short and J 2 bases short, with 13 bases between. Germline V gives CDR1 SGHNT, CDR2 YYREEE (reference sequence). The CDR3 sequence is 14 residues long. This CDR3 reads CASRFRRDNYGYTF. CDR3 sequence (DNA): TGTGCCAGCAGATTCCGCCGGGACAACTATGGCTACACCTTC. Variable domain in full (rest from reference TRBV5-4 and TRBJ1-2): ETGVTQSPTHLIKTRGQQVTLRCSSQSGHNTVSWYQQALGQGPQFIFQYYREEENGRGNFPPRFSGLQFPNYSSELNVNALELDDSALYLCASRFRRDNYGYTFGSGTRLTVV.

The gene calls are TRBV28 and TRBJ2-7; the D gene is possibly TRBD2 (5 bases). The CDR3 covers 15 residues. V was shortened by 4 bases and J by 2 bases, with 15 bases between the two germline ends. Germline values: CDR1 MDHEN, CDR2 SYDVKM. The CDR3 sequence is CASSYLRGYPYEQYF. The CDR3 DNA reads as TGTGCCAGCAGTTACCTCCGGGGTTACCCCTACGAGCAGTACTTC.

The chain recombines TRBV7-3 with TRBJ2-6; TRBD1 matches at 8 bases. Germline loops: CDR1 SGHTA, CDR2 FQGTGA. The CDR3 length is 18 residues. V lost 4 bases and J lost 1; bases outside the gene matches: 9. CDR3 coding DNA: TGTGCCAGCAGCTCAAACGGACAGGGAAGGTCTGGGGCCAACGTCCTGACTTTC. Translation gives CASSSNGQGRSGANVLTF.

The chain joins TRBV4-2 to TRBJ1-2; 9 positions agree with TRBD1. This CDR3 is 17 amino acids long. The V gene's germline CDR1 is LGHNA and CDR2 YNFKEQ. J lost 7 bases, V lost 0 bases, and 12 bases had no gene match. Here the CDR3 reads CASSQERVGQGISGYTF. As DNA, the CDR3 is TGTGCCAGCAGCCAAGAACGGGTGGGACAGGGAATCTCTGGCTACACCTTC.

The CDR3 sequence: CASTNTRAQETQYF. CDR3 DNA: TGTGCCAGCACGAACACGCGGGCCCAAGAGACCCAGTACTTC. The genes are TRBV28 and TRBJ2-5; the D gene is possibly TRBD2 (5 bases). The length of the CDR3 is 14 residues. Germline CDR1 reads MDHEN; CDR2 reads SYDVKM. The V end was cut by 7 bases, the J end by 1 base, with 13 bases between.

A few counts support this clone. This chain connects TRBV6-1 to TRBJ2-1, with a possible D match to TRBD2 (5 bases). Per the germline V gene, CDR1 is MNHNS and CDR2 is SASEGT. V dropped 2 bases and J dropped 13 bases, with 12 bases sitting between them. The CDR3 covers 12 residues. The CDR3 region has the DNA TGTGCCAGCAGTGAAACCGTGGAGGCCCAGTTCTTC. Translating it yields CASSETVEAQFF.

This rearrangement joins TRBV19 to TRBJ1-5; D perhaps matches TRBD1 (5 bases). With 3 bases removed from V and 6 bases from J, the gap between germline ends came to 12 bases. Germline-derived CDR1 and CDR2 are LNHDA and SQIVND (reference sequence). The CDR3 has 14 residues. CDR3 in DNA: TGTGCCAGTAGTATGTCAGGGTTGCGTCAGCCCCAGCATTTT. Translation gives CASSMSGLRQPQHF.

This clone was observed a few times. CDR3 in DNA: TGTGCCAGCAGCGCGCGAACAGGGTTTGGGGGCAAGGGCACAGATACGCAGTATTTT. Amino acid sequence: CASSARTGFGGKGTDTQYF. The chain joins TRBV7-2 to TRBJ2-3, with D perhaps matching TRBD1 (6 bases). The germline V gene encodes CDR1 SGHTA and CDR2 FQGNSA. The CDR3 is 19 amino acids. V lost 5 bases, J lost 1 base, and 25 bases lay in between.

This clone showed up just a few times. The V gene is TRBV28, the J gene TRBJ1-2; the D gene is possibly TRBD1 (6 bases). Trimming cost V 6 bases and J 4 bases, with 12 bases left between them. Germline loops: CDR1 MDHEN, CDR2 SYDVKM. This CDR3 has 13 amino acids. CDR3 sequence: CASRLQGPYGYTF. CDR3 coding DNA: TGTGCCAGCAGGTTGCAGGGGCCCTATGGCTACACCTTC.

This clone was picked up a small number of times. The chain uses TRBV29-1 and TRBJ2-3, with no clear D. V was shortened by 4 bases and J by 1 base, with 6 bases between the two germline ends. Looked up from germline, CDR1 is SQVTM and CDR2 is ANQGSEA. The CDR3 has 12 amino acids. The CDR3 is CSVAQGTDTQYF. The CDR3 DNA follows: TGCAGCGTTGCCCAGGGCACAGATACGCAGTATTTT.

The rearrangement uses TRBV28 and TRBJ1-2, with a possible D match to TRBD1 (6 bases). CDR3 size: 16 residues. Germline V CDR1 and CDR2: MDHEN, SYDVKM. The ends were cut back, 6 bases at V and 3 bases at J, with 20 bases in the middle. DNA of the CDR3: TGTGCCAGCAGGCCCCCAGGGGACCCCGAACACTATGGCTACACCTTC. Translating it yields CASRPPGDPEHYGYTF.

This clone appeared a few times. The CDR3 region has the DNA TGTGCCAGCAGTGAACCGCCTAGCGGGAGGGCCCACAATGAGCAGTTCTTC. Protein sequence: CASSEPPSGRAHNEQFF. The chain uses TRBV6-1 and TRBJ2-1; 12 bases are shared with TRBD2. Looked up from germline, CDR1 is MNHNS and CDR2 is SASEGT. The CDR3 consists of 17 residues. The J segment lost 5 bases and the V segment lost 2 bases, leaving 7 bases of the junction unmatched.

This clone appeared a few times. The CDR3 DNA reads TGTGCCAGCTCCCCCGGACAGGGCAAATCGACGACTAATGAAAAACTGTTTTTT. Translated: CASSPGQGKSTTNEKLFF. The chain carries TRBV28 and TRBJ1-4; 8 bases fit TRBD1. Germline trimming cut 8 bases from V and 2 bases from J; bases unmatched to any gene: 16. The CDR3 covers 18 residues. The germline gives CDR1 MDHEN, CDR2 SYDVKM.

The chain links TRBV6-5 to TRBJ1-2, with 10 bases lining up with TRBD1. Losses at the gene ends were 0 bases for V and 4 bases for J; bases not matched to a gene: 2. The CDR3 is 15 residues long. The germline CDR1 and CDR2 sequences are MNHEY and SVGAGI. CDR3: CASSYSRQGAYGYTF. In DNA, the CDR3 is TGTGCCAGCAGTTACTCGAGACAGGGGGCCTATGGCTACACCTTC.

The chain joins TRBV7-2 to TRBJ1-1; 9 bases align to TRBD1. The germline V gene has CDR1 SGHTA and CDR2 FQGNSA. Losses at the gene ends were 5 bases for V and 8 bases for J; bases not matched to a gene: 6. The CDR3 is 13 residues long. The CDR3 DNA is TGTGCCAGCAGCCCAGGGACAGGGACGGAAGCTTTCTTT. Residues: CASSPGTGTEAFF. Using reference TRBV7-2 and TRBJ1-1 for the parts outside the CDR3, the full variable domain is GAGVSQSPSNKVTEKGKDVELRCDPISGHTALYWYRQSLGQGLEFLIYFQGNSAPDKSGLPSDRFSAERTGGSVSTLTIQRTQQEDSAVYLCASSPGTGTEAFFGQGTRLTVV.

This sequence joins TRBV7-3 and TRBJ2-2; no definite D call. The V and J ends lost 0 bases and 8 bases respectively, with 7 bases between them. This CDR3 region has 13 residues. Germline V CDR1 and CDR2: SGHTA, FQGTGA. The CDR3 loop reads CASSLTLGGELFF. Written as DNA, the CDR3 is TGTGCCAGCAGCTTAACCCTCGGGGGGGAGCTGTTTTTT.

The sample holds a few counts of this clone. In the same sample, other DNA sequences code for this CDR3. The chain has TRBV10-3 and TRBJ2-7; D may be TRBD2 (5 bases). This CDR3 region has 13 residues. V was cut by 0 bases and J by 3 bases, with 6 bases left in between. CDR1 ENHRY and CDR2 SYGVKD come from the germline V gene. CDR3: CAISESGSYEQYF. CDR3 nucleotide sequence: TGTGCCATCAGTGAGTCTGGGAGCTACGAGCAGTACTTC.

The chain combines TRBV6-1 with TRBJ2-3; either TRBD1 or TRBD2 may supply D (5 bases each). V was shortened by 8 bases and J by 3 bases, with 18 bases between the two germline ends. Germline assignment: CDR1 MNHNS and CDR2 SASEGT. The CDR3 length is 15 residues. CDR3: CASWMGYWGTDTQYF. CDR3 DNA sequence: TGTGCCAGCTGGATGGGGTACTGGGGGACAGATACGCAGTATTTT.

The genes are TRBV7-9 and TRBJ2-2; unclear D gene. Per germline, CDR1 SEHNR and CDR2 FQNEAQ (reference sequence). Trimming left V 2 bases short and J 3 bases short, with 7 bases between. This CDR3 region has 14 residues. The CDR3 DNA is TGTGCCAGCAGCTTAAGGTCTTACACCGGGGAGCTGTTTTTT. Its translation: CASSLRSYTGELFF.

This chain uses TRBV5-1 with TRBJ1-2; the match to TRBD1 covers 7 bases. Trimming took 4 bases from V and 7 from J; bases not matched to a gene: 13. This CDR3 is 15 amino acids long. The germline CDR1 and CDR2 sequences are SGHRS and YFSETQ. The CDR3 reads CASSGAPDRASGYTF. The CDR3 DNA reads as TGCGCCAGCAGCGGAGCACCAGACAGGGCGAGTGGCTACACCTTC.

This clone was seen a handful of times. The CDR3 loop reads CASSPTSGRRETQYF. CDR3 coding DNA: TGTGCCAGCAGCCCTACTAGCGGGCGCCGGGAGACCCAGTACTTC. The chain combines TRBV9 with TRBJ2-5, with TRBD2 matching over 9 bases. V dropped 4 bases and J dropped 5; count of bases not matched to a gene: 9. The CDR3 is 15 amino acids. Germline CDR1 SGDLS, CDR2 YYNGEE.